A single sample is the source of the 23 T cell receptor beta chains below, sequenced in a study of radiotherapy plus CTLA-4 blockade in lung cancer listed by TCRdb under 2018. The method was the immunoSEQ multiplex PCR assay. Here the immuneACCESS table is served through TCRdb, limited to in-frame sequences with V and J called. Missing clones are a known gap in these copies; in checked studies unresolved V genes cover under half, and the rest lacks a known reason. This sample comprises about 64,000 clones, approximately 67% of them detected only once. About 8.3% of the sample goes to the ten largest clones. Sequenced here: peripheral blood, sampled from a patient treated with radiotherapy plus ipilimumab. The receptors originated from a human donor with non-small cell lung cancer whose response to radiotherapy plus ipilimumab could not be evaluated.

V usage is TRBV5-1 and J usage is TRBJ2-7, with 7 bases matching TRBD1. The CDR3 has 13 residues. J lost 4 bases, V lost 3 bases, and 4 bases had no gene match. Germline CDR1 reads SGHRS; CDR2 reads YFSETQ. The CDR3 coding sequence is TGCGCCAGCAGCTGGACAGGATCTTACGAGCAGTACTTC. Protein product: CASSWTGSYEQYF.

This rearrangement joins TRBV7-9 to TRBJ2-3; perhaps TRBD1 as D (6 bases). The CDR3 contains 13 residues. Germline V gives CDR1 SEHNR, CDR2 FQNEAQ (reference sequence). Between the trimmed V and J ends, which lost 7 bases and 10 bases, there was a span of 18 bases. The CDR3 reads CASIGGSGLAQYF. Written as DNA, the CDR3 is TGTGCCAGCATTGGGGGCAGTGGGCTAGCGCAGTATTTT.

This chain connects TRBV30 to TRBJ1-2, with D tentatively TRBD1 (5 bases). V was trimmed by 0 bases and J by 8 bases, leaving 13 bases between them. CDR3 length equals 13 residues. Germline V gene data show CDR1 as GTSNPN and CDR2 as SVGIG (reference sequence). The chain's CDR3 is CAWSVFSGGGYTF. DNA for the CDR3: TGTGCCTGGAGTGTATTCAGTGGGGGGGGCTACACCTTC.

The chain joins TRBV30 to TRBJ2-7; D remains unclear. CDR1 GTSNPN and CDR2 SVGIG come from the germline V gene (reference sequence). V was clipped by 0 bases and J by 3 bases, with 6 bases between them. The CDR3 covers 12 residues. The CDR3 region has the DNA TGTGCCTGGAGTGTACCCAGCTACGAGCAGTACTTC. Translation: CAWSVPSYEQYF.

This clone was recorded a few times. The V and J genes are TRBV19 and TRBJ1-2, with 10 nucleotides matching TRBD1. The length of the CDR3 is 17 residues. The J segment lost 3 bases and the V segment lost 4 bases, leaving 11 bases of the junction unmatched. Germline V gene sequence: CDR1 LNHDA, CDR2 SQIVND (reference sequence). In DNA, the CDR3 is TGTGCCAGTAGTACCCTAATGCGACAGGGGGCGGACTATGGCTACACCTTC. This gives the protein CASSTLMRQGADYGYTF.

The chain joins TRBV5-4 to TRBJ2-2; 7 bases align to TRBD1. Germline loops: CDR1 SGHNT, CDR2 YYREEE (reference sequence). The CDR3 consists of 16 residues. The J segment lost 4 bases and the V segment lost 3 bases, leaving 9 bases of the junction unmatched. The CDR3 nucleotides read TGTGCCAGCAGCTCGCCGGGACAGACCATCACCGGGGAGCTGTTTTTT. It specifies CASSSPGQTITGELFF. The variable domain in full, with the rest retrieved from reference TRBV5-4 and TRBJ2-2, is ETGVTQSPTHLIKTRGQQVTLRCSSQSGHNTVSWYQQALGQGPQFIFQYYREEENGRGNFPPRFSGLQFPNYSSELNVNALELDDSALYLCASSSPGQTITGELFFGEGSRLTVL.

This clone was seen more than once but under ten times. The genes are TRBV2 and TRBJ2-3; weak D call: TRBD2 (6 bases). This CDR3 has 14 residues. In germline, CDR1 is SNHLY, CDR2 FYNNEI. Trimming stripped 8 bases from V and 1 base from J, with 13 bases between. In DNA form, the CDR3 reads TGTGCCAGCGGTCTTGGGACTGGCACAGATACGCAGTATTTT. Translation gives CASGLGTGTDTQYF.

The V gene is TRBV7-9, the J gene TRBJ2-1; TRBD1 agrees at 7 bases. The CDR3 has 15 amino acids. The junction had 11 bases not matched to a gene; V was cut back by 5 bases and J by 7 bases. The V gene's germline CDR1 is SEHNR and CDR2 FQNEAQ (reference sequence). For the CDR3, the DNA is TGTGCCAGCAGCCAAGGGGACAGCTATTTTAATGAGCAGTTCTTC. As protein: CASSQGDSYFNEQFF.

This clone is medium-sized (0.01 to 0.1%) in the sample. The chain combines TRBV28 with TRBJ1-1; 9 positions match TRBD1. The J segment lost 4 bases and the V segment lost 6 bases, leaving 9 bases of the junction unmatched. This CDR3 is built from 15 residues. Germline V lookup: CDR1 MDHEN, CDR2 SYDVKM. In DNA form, the CDR3 reads TGTGCCAGCAGCTCCGGGACAGGGTTGATCACTGAAGCTTTCTTT. This gives the protein CASSSGTGLITEAFF. Full variable domain (outside the CDR3, taken from reference TRBV28 and TRBJ1-1): DVKVTQSSRYLVKRTGEKVFLECVQDMDHENMFWYRQDPGLGLRLIYFSYDVKMKEKGDIPEGYSVSREKKERFSLILESASTNQTSMYLCASSSGTGLITEAFFGQGTRLTVV.

This chain joins TRBV7-9 and TRBJ1-1, with TRBD1 as a possible D gene (5 bases). This CDR3 has 18 residues. V was clipped by 1 base and J by 3 bases, with 21 bases between them. CDR1 is SEHNR, CDR2 FQNEAQ, per germline (reference sequence). The DNA of the CDR3 is TGTGCCAGCAGCTTAGTGTTAGGTTGGAGGGGTGAGGACACTGAAGCTTTCTTT. Protein product: CASSLVLGWRGEDTEAFF.

This clone turned up a few times. CDR3 loop: CASSPLGGQPSGAQHF. The CDR3 coding sequence is TGTGCCAGCAGCCCATTAGGCGGACAGCCGTCAGGGGCCCAGCATTTT. The chain is built from TRBV5-5 and TRBJ1-5; a possible D gene is TRBD1 (6 bases). Germline V lookup: CDR1 SGHKS, CDR2 YYEKEE (reference sequence). Trimming removed 4 bases at V and 11 bases at J, with 25 bases between. The CDR3 loop spans 16 amino acids.

The chain links TRBV13 to TRBJ2-3; no clear D. This CDR3 spans 14 amino acids. CDR1 is PRHDT and CDR2 is FYEKMQ in the germline V gene (reference sequence). V was clipped by 1 base and J by 1 base, with 6 bases between them. In DNA, the CDR3 is TGTGCCAGCAGCTTAGTAGCCCGCACAGATACGCAGTATTTT. Encoded protein: CASSLVARTDTQYF.

The chain couples TRBV27 to TRBJ1-4; the D gene is possibly TRBD1 (5 bases). The CDR3 spans 15 residues. The germline V and J ends were trimmed by 1 base and 7 bases, with 13 bases remaining between them. The germline gives CDR1 MNHEY, CDR2 SMNVEV (reference sequence). The CDR3 DNA is TGTGCCAGCAGTTTATTCTACGACAGCCCTGAAAAACTGTTTTTT. Translated: CASSLFYDSPEKLFF.

The rearrangement uses TRBV27 and TRBJ2-5; 8 nucleotides line up with TRBD2. V trimming: 6 bases; J trimming: 0 bases; junction bases outside the gene matches: 6. Germline CDR1 and CDR2: MNHEY and SMNVEV (reference sequence). This CDR3 is 15 amino acids long. This CDR3 is CASRERGRDQETQYF. The CDR3 DNA is TGTGCCAGCAGAGAGCGGGGGCGGGACCAAGAGACCCAGTACTTC.

This chain links TRBV9 with TRBJ2-2; 10 positions agree with TRBD2. The V segment lost 4 bases and the J segment 3 bases; nucleotides outside the gene matches: 6. Germline CDR1 reads SGDLS; CDR2 reads YYNGEE. This CDR3 has 16 amino acids. The CDR3 DNA follows: TGTGCCAGCAGCAGCCTGACTAGCGGGCACACCGGGGAGCTGTTTTTT. The encoded protein is CASSSLTSGHTGELFF.

The J gene is TRBJ2-7, the V gene TRBV30; 10 nucleotides align to TRBD1. CDR1 is GTSNPN, CDR2 SVGIG, per germline (reference sequence). The V segment lost 4 bases and the J segment 6 bases; nucleotides outside the gene matches: 6. CDR3 length: 13 residues. CDR3 DNA sequence: TGTGCCTGGACCCGGGACAGGGGACGCGAGCAGTACTTC. Translated: CAWTRDRGREQYF.

This chain uses TRBV9 with TRBJ2-7; a weak D match, TRBD2 (6 bases). The CDR3 length is 15 residues. Looked up from germline, CDR1 is SGDLS and CDR2 is YYNGEE. V was clipped by 4 bases and J by 5 bases, with 19 bases between them. The DNA of the CDR3 is TGTGCCAGCAGCACGGCGGGATTGGGACCCCACGAGCAGTACTTC. Amino acids: CASSTAGLGPHEQYF.

CDR3 in amino acids: CASSESLIAGGKAYEQYF. In nucleotides, the CDR3 is TGCGCCAGCAGTGAGTCGTTAATAGCGGGGGGGAAAGCCTACGAGCAGTACTTC. The J gene is TRBJ2-5, the V gene TRBV10-2, with 11 bases fitting TRBD2. Gene TRBJ2-7 matches the end of the DNA better, so the J call may be wrong. The V gene's germline CDR1 is WSHSY and CDR2 SAAADI. The CDR3 has 18 residues.

The genes are TRBV5-1 and TRBJ1-2; unclear D gene. The germline V gene encodes CDR1 SGHRS and CDR2 YFSETQ. V was trimmed by 0 bases and J by 6 bases, leaving 15 bases between them. There are 15 residues in the CDR3. In nucleotides, the CDR3 is TGCGCCAGCAGCTTGGACGCGGGGTCGCAGGATGGCTACACCTTC. Its protein is CASSLDAGSQDGYTF. Supplemented by reference TRBV5-1 and TRBJ1-2, the full variable domain reads KAGVTQTPRYLIKTRGQQVTLSCSPISGHRSVSWYQQTPGQGLQFLFEYFSETQRNKGNFPGRFSGRQFSNSRSEMNVSTLELGDSALYLCASSLDAGSQDGYTFGSGTRLTVV.

The chain carries TRBV19 and TRBJ1-1, with D possibly TRBD1 on 5 matching bases. The germline V and J ends were trimmed by 3 bases and 2 bases, with 19 bases remaining between them. This CDR3 contains 17 residues. Germline V gene lookup returns CDR1 LNHDA and CDR2 SQIVND (reference sequence). As DNA, the CDR3 is TGTGCCAGTAGTATCGGGGGTCAAGGTTTGCGCAACACTGAAGCTTTCTTT. This translates into CASSIGGQGLRNTEAFF.

For the CDR3, the DNA is TGTGCCAGCAGTCGTACCGGGACAGGCAATACCGGGGAGCTGTTTTTT. This codes for CASSRTGTGNTGELFF. The chain employs TRBV7-2 and TRBJ2-2; 8 bases agree with TRBD1. J was trimmed by 5 bases and V by 6 bases; bases with no gene match: 11. CDR1 SGHTA and CDR2 FQGNSA come from the germline V gene. This CDR3 comprises 16 residues.

This clone came up a few times. The CDR3 nucleotides are TGTGCCAGCAGCTTAGACGACAGGGGCTATGGCTACACCTTC. Translation: CASSLDDRGYGYTF. V gene TRBV7-2 combines with J gene TRBJ1-2, with 8 bases fitting TRBD1. Germline V lookup: CDR1 SGHTA, CDR2 FQGNSA. This CDR3 contains 14 residues. The junction had 2 bases not matched to a gene; V was cut back by 1 base and J by 4 bases.

A few counts support this clone. The chain employs TRBV6-1 and TRBJ2-5; 8 bases line up with TRBD1. J was trimmed by 4 bases and V by 5 bases; bases with no gene match: 6. CDR3 length equals 14 residues. Germline values: CDR1 MNHNS, CDR2 SASEGT. The DNA of the CDR3 is TGTGCCAGCAGTTCCCAGGGGACAGGAGAGACCCAGTACTTC. Translation: CASSSQGTGETQYF.